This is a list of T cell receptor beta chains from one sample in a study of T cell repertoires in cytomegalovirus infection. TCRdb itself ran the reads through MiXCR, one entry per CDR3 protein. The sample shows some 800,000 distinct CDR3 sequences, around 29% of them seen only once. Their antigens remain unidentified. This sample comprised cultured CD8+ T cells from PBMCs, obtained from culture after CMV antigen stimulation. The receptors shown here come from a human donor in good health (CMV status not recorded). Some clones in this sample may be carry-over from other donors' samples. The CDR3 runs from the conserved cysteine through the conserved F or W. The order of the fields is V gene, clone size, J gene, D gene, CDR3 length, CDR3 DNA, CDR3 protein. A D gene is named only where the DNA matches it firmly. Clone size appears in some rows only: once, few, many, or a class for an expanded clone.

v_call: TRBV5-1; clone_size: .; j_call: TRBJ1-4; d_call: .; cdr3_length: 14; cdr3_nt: TGCGCCAGCAGAAGTAGGGGGACTAATGAAAAACTGTTTTTT; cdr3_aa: CASRSRGTNEKLFF
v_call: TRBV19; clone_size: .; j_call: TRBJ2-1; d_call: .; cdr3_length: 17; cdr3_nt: TGTGCCAGTAGTATCTTAGCGTTCGGCGGCTCCTACAATGAGCAGTTCTTC; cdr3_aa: CASSILAFGGSYNEQFF
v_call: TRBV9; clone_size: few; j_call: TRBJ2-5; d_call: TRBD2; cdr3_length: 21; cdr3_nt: TGTGCCAGCAGCGTATGGCCGGGACTAGCGGCGTCTCGTCTACAACAAGAGACCCAGTACTTC; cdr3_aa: CASSVWPGLAASRLQQETQYF
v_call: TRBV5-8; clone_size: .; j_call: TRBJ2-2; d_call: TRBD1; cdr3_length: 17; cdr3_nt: TGTGTCGGAGAGGAACGGGACAGGGAATATGGCACCGGGGAGCTGTTTTTT; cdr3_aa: CVGEERDREYGTGELFF
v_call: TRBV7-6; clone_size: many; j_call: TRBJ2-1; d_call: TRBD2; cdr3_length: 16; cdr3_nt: TGTGCCAGCAGCTTAGCGGAAACTAGCGGGGCCGATGAGCAGTTCTTC; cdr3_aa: CASSLAETSGADEQFF
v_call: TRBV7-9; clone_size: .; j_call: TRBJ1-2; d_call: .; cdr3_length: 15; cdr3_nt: TGTGCCAGCAGTTATTCCTTCTCCCTCTTTTATGGCTACACCTTC; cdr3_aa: CASSYSFSLFYGYTF
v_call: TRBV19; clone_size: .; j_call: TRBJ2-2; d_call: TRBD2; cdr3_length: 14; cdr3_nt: TGTGCCAGTAGTGTTTCTAGCGGTGGAGGGGAGCTGTTTTTT; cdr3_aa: CASSVSSGGGELFF
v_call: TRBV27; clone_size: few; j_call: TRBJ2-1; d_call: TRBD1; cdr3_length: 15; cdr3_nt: TGTGCCAGCACCCTGGGACAGGGAGGCTACAATGAGCAGTTCTTC; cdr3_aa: CASTLGQGGYNEQFF
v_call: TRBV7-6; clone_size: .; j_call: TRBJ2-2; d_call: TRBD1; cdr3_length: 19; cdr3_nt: TGTGCCAGCAGCCCAGCTCCACCTCAGGACAGGGGAATCACCGGGGAGCTGTTTTTT; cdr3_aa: CASSPAPPQDRGITGELFF
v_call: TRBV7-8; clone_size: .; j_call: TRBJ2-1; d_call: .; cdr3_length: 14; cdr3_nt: TGTGCCAGCAGCCCAAGAATTAAACCGGGACTCGAGTTCTTC; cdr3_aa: CASSPRIKPGLEFF
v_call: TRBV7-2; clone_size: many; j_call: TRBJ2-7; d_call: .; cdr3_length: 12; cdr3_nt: TGTGCCAGCGGGGACTTCTCCTACGAGCAGTACTTC; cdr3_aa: CASGDFSYEQYF
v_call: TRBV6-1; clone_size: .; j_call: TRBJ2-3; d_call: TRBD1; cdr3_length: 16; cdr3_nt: TGTGCCAGCAGTTACGGTCCGGGACAGGGGCGGGATACGCAGTATTTT; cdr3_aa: CASSYGPGQGRDTQYF
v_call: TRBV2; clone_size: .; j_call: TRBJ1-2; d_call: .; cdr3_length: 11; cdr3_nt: TGTGCCAGCTTGGAGATCTATGGCTACACCTTC; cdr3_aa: CASLEIYGYTF
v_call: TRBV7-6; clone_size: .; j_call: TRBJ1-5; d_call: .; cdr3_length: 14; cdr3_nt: TGTGCCAGCAGCTTAGGAGGAGGGTTTCAGCCCCAGCATTTT; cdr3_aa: CASSLGGGFQPQHF
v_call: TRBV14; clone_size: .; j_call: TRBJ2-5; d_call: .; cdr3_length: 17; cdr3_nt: TGTGCCAGCAGCCAAGATAGACTTCTCATGCCCCAAGAGACCCAGTACTTC; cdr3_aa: CASSQDRLLMPQETQYF
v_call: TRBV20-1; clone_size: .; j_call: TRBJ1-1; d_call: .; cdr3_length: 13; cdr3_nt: TGCAGTGCTAGTTGGTGGGATAACACTGAAGCTTTCTTT; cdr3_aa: CSASWWDNTEAFF
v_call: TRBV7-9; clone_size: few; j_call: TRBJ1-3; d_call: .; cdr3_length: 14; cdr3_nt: TGTGCCAGCAGCTCCGGAGGAGACGGCCACACCATATATTTT; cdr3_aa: CASSSGGDGHTIYF
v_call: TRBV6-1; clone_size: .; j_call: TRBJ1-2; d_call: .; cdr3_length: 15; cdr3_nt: TGTGCCAGCAGTGACAGCCCTAACCTATGGGTCGGCTACACCTTC; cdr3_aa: CASSDSPNLWVGYTF
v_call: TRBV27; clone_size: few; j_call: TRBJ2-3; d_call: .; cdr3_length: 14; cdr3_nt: TGTGCCAGCAGTTTATCGCACTACACAGATACGCAGTATTTT; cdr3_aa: CASSLSHYTDTQYF
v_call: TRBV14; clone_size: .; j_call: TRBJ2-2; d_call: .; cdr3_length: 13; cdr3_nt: TGTGCCAGCAGCCGTCAGGGGCACCGGGAGCTGTTTTTT; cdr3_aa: CASSRQGHRELFF
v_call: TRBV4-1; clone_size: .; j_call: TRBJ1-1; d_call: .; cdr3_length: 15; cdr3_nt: TGCGCCAGCAGCCGCCAGGCGGACATGTGGTCTGAAGCTTTCTTT; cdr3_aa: CASSRQADMWSEAFF
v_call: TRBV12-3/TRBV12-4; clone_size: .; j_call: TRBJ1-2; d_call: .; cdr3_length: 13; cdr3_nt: TGTGCCATCGCCTGGGGAGAAAACTATGGCTACACCTTC; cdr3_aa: CAIAWGENYGYTF
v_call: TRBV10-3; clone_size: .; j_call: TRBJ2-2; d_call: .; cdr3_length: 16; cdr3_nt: TGTGCCATCAGTGAGTTGGGGGGCTTGGACACCGGGGAGCTGTTTTTT; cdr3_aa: CAISELGGLDTGELFF
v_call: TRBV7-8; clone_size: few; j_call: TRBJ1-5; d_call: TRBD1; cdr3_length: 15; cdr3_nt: TGTGCCAGCAGCTTAGAGTATTCAGGGGGACAGCCCCAGCATTTT; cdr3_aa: CASSLEYSGGQPQHF
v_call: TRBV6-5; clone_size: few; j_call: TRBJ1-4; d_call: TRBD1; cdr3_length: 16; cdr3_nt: TGTGCCAGCAGTTACGCAGTACAGGGGGACGGTGAAAAACTGTTTTTT; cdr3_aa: CASSYAVQGDGEKLFF
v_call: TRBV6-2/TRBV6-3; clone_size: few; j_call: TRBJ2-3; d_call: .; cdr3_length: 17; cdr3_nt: TGTGCCAGCAGTTACTCGAAAAACCCGCCCTACACAGATACGCAGTATTTT; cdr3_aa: CASSYSKNPPYTDTQYF
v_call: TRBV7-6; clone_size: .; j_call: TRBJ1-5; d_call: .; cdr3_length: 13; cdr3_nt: TGTGCCAGCAGCTGGGACGTATCTGAGCCCCAGCATTTT; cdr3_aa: CASSWDVSEPQHF
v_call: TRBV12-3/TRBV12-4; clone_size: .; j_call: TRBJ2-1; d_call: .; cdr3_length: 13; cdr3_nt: TGTGCCAGCACCTTTGGAAGTCCCAATGAGCAGTTCTTC; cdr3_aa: CASTFGSPNEQFF
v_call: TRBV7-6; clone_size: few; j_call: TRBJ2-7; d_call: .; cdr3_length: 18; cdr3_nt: TGTGCCAGCAGCTCCGGGAGGTCCGGGACAGACTTTTCCTACGAGCAGTACTTC; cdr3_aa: CASSSGRSGTDFSYEQYF
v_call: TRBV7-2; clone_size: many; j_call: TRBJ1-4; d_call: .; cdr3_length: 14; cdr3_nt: TGTGCCAGCAGCGAGTTCGGGAGTCGGGAAAAACTGTTTTTT; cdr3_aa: CASSEFGSREKLFF
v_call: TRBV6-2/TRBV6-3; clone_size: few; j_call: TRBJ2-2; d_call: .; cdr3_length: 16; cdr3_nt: TGTGCCAGCAGTTGGCAGAGGACCCTTAATACCGGGGAGCTGTTTTTT; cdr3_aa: CASSWQRTLNTGELFF
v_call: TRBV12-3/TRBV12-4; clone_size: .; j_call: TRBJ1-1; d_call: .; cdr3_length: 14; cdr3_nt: TGTGCCAGCAGTTTTTCCATAGGGGTCACTGAAGCTTTCTTT; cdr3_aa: CASSFSIGVTEAFF
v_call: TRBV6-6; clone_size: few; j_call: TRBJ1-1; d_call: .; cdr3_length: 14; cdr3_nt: TGTGCCAGCAGTCCTAAAACAGGCCAGCCTGAAGCTTTCTTT; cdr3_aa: CASSPKTGQPEAFF
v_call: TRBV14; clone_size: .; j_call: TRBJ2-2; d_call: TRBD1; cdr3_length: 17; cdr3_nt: TGTGCCAGCAGCCAAGACCCGACAGGGTCGAACACCGGGGAGCTGTTTTTT; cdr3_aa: CASSQDPTGSNTGELFF
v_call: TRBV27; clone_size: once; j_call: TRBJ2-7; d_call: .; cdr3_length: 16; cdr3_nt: TGTGCCAGCAGTTTATGGGCCGGGGTAAGCTCCTACGAGCAGTACTTC; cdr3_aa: CASSLWAGVSSYEQYF
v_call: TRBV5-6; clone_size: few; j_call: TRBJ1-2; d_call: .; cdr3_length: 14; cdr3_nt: TGTGCCAGCAGCTTGGTGGCAGGGGTTAATGGCTACACCTTC; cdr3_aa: CASSLVAGVNGYTF
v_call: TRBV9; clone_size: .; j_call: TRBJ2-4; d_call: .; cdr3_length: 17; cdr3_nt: TGTGCCAGCAGCATTGGCGAGCGGGCGAGATGGGAAAACATTCAGTACTTC; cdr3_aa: CASSIGERARWENIQYF
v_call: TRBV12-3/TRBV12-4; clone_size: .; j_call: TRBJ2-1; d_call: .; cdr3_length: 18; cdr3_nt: TGTGCCAGCAGTTTCCTCCCCGGTGCGGAGAGGGGTTTTGGTGAGCAGTTCTTC; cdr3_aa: CASSFLPGAERGFGEQFF
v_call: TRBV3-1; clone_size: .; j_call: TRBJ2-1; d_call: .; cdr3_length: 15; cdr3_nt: TGTGCCAGCAACCCGGGACATAGCTCCTACAATGAGCAGTTCTTC; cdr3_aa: CASNPGHSSYNEQFF
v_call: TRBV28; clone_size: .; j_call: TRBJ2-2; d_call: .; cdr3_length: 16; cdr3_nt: TGTGCCAGCAGTTTAAATGGGGGGCGGTGGACCGGGGAGCTGTTTTTT; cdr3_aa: CASSLNGGRWTGELFF
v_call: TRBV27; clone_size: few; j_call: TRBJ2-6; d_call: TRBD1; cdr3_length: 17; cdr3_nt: TGTGCCAGCAGTTCGACAGGGACCCTCTCTGGGGCCAACGTCCTGACTTTC; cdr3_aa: CASSSTGTLSGANVLTF
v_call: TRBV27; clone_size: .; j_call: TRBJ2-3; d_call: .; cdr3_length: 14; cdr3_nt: TGTGCCAGCAGTTTGATGGCGGGCACAGATACGCAGTATTTT; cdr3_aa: CASSLMAGTDTQYF
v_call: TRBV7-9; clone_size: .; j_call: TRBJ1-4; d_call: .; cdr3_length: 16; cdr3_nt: TGTGCCAGCAGCTGGGGACATCCACGTCGGGACGAAAAACTGTTTTTT; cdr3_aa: CASSWGHPRRDEKLFF
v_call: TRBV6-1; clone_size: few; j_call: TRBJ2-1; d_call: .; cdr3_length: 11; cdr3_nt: TGTGCCAGCAGGCTAGCGAATGAGCAGTTCTTC; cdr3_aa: CASRLANEQFF
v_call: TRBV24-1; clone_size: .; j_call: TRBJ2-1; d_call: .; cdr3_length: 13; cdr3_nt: TGTGCCACCAGTGAGGGGAGGTACAATGAGCAGTTCTTC; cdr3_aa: CATSEGRYNEQFF
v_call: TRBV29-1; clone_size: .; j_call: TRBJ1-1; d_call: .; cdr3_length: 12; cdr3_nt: TGCAGCGTTGAAGATTTGGTCGTGGGAGCTTTCTTT; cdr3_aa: CSVEDLVVGAFF